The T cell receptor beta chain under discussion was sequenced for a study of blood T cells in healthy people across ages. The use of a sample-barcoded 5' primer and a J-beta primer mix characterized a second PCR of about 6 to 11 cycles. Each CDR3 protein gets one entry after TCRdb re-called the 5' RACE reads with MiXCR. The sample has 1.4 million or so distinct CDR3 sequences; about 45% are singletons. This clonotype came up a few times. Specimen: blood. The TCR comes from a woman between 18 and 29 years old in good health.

DNA of the CDR3: TGTGCCAGCAGCTTAGGGGGTGGGGTTCAGCCCCAGCATTTT. It translates to CASSLGGGVQPQHF. The rearrangement uses TRBV7-6 and TRBJ1-5; no definite D call. The germline gives CDR1 SGHVS, CDR2 FNYEAQ. This CDR3 is built from 14 residues. The germline V and J ends were trimmed by 1 base and 6 bases, with 10 bases remaining between them. Supplemented by reference TRBV7-6 and TRBJ1-5, the full variable domain reads GAGVSQSPRYKVTKRGQDVALRCDPISGHVSLYWYRQALGQGPEFLTYFNYEAQQDKSGLPNDRFSAERPEGSISTLTIQRTEQRDSAMYRCASSLGGGVQPQHFGDGTRLSIL.